The present T cell receptor beta chain was sequenced within a study of shared clonotypes between healthy human individuals. Study-level findings and limits: Sampling included only blood; tissue repertoires likely differ.

Germline lookup yields CDR1 MNHEY and CDR2 SVGAGI. Trimming took off 5 bases at V and 8 bases at J, with 18 bases between the two ends. The CDR3 contains 14 residues. Sequencing was performed with immunoSEQ multiplex PCR; in TCRdb, only in-frame clones are kept and a portion is missing. This sample has about 2.4 million clones; roughly 93% occur once, and the top ten carry 0.35% to 0.45%. This clone was observed once. Its antigen is still unknown. Material for sequencing was naive CD4+ T cells from PBMCs. Subset given: CD45RA+ positively selected. This chain uses TRBV6-5 with TRBJ1-2; tentatively, D is TRBD1 (6 bases). This receptor was obtained from a man aged 18 to 30 in good health. Some clones in this sample may be carry-over from other donors' samples. The DNA of the CDR3 is TGTGCCAGCAGTATAGACTCGAGGGGGAGCGGCTACACCTTC. Amino acid sequence: CASSIDSRGSGYTF.